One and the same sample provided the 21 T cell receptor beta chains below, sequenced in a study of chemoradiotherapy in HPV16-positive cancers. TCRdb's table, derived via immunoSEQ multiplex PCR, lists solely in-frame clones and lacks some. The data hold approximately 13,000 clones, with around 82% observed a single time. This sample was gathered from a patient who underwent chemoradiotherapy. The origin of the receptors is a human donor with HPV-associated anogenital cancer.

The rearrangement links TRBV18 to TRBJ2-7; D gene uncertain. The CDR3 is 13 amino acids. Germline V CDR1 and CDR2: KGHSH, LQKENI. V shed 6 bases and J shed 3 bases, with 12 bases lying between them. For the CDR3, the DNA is TGTGCCAGCTCCAAAGGAACGGACTACGAGCAGTACTTC. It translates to CASSKGTDYEQYF.

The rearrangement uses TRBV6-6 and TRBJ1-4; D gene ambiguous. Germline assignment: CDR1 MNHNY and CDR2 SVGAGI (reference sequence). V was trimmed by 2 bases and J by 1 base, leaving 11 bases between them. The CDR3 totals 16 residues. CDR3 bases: TGTGCCAGCAGTTACGGCAGAACAATAACTAATGAAAAACTGTTTTTT. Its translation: CASSYGRTITNEKLFF.

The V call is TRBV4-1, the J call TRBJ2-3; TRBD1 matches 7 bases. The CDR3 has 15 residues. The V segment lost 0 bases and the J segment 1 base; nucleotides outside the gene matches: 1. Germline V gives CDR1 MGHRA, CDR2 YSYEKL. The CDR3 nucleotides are TGCGCCAGCAGCCAAGATCAGGGGGGCACAGATACGCAGTATTTT. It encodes CASSQDQGGTDTQYF.

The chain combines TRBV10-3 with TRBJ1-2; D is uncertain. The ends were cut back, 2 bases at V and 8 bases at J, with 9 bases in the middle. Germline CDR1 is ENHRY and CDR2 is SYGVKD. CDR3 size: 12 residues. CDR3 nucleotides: TGTGCCATCAGTGAGGATAGTCCCGGCTACACCTTC. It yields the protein CAISEDSPGYTF.

The CDR3 spells CARSSAGAHPQNYGYTF. The CDR3 DNA sequence: TGTGCCAGAAGCTCAGCGGGGGCGCATCCTCAGAACTATGGCTACACCTTC. V gene TRBV5-3 combines with J gene TRBJ1-2; TRBD1 might be the D (6 bases). TRBV5-3 has ORF status, its function being uncertain. This CDR3 region has 17 residues. Trimming pared 3 bases from V and 2 bases from J, leaving 20 bases between.

CDR3 sequence: CASSFSSGGVTDTQYF. The CDR3 DNA reads TGTGCCAGCAGTTTCTCTAGCGGGGGGGTCACAGATACGCAGTATTTT. The chain employs TRBV28 and TRBJ2-3; 12 bases align to TRBD2. The CDR3 has 16 amino acids. After removal of 3 bases from V and 2 bases from J, the junction contained 3 bases not matched to a gene. In germline, CDR1 is MDHEN, CDR2 SYDVKM.

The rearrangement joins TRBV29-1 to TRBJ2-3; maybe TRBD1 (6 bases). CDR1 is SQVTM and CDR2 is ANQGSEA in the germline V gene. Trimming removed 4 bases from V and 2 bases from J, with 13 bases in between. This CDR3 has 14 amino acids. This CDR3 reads CSVAGTLATDTQYF. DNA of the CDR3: TGCAGCGTTGCTGGGACATTAGCCACAGATACGCAGTATTTT.

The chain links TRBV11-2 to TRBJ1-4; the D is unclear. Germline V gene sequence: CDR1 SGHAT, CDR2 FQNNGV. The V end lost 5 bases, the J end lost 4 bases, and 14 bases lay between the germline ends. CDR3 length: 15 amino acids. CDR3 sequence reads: CASSTLNLDNEKLFF. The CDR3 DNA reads TGTGCCAGCAGCACCCTGAACCTAGATAATGAAAAACTGTTTTTT.

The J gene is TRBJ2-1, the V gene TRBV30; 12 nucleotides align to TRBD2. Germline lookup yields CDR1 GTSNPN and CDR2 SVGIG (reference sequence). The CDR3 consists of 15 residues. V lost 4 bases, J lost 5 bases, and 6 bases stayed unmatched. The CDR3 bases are TGTGCCTGGATTCCCCCTAGCGGGGGGGACAATGAGCAGTTCTTC. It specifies CAWIPPSGGDNEQFF.

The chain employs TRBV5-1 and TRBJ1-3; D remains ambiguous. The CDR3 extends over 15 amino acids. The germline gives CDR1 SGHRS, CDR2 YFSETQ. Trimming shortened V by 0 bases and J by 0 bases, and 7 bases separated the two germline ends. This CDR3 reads CASSLVGNSGNTIYF. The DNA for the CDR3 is TGCGCCAGCAGCTTGGTTGGGAACTCTGGAAACACCATATATTTT.

CDR3 nucleotides: TGTGCCAGCAGCTTAAGAGGTAGCGGGGCCGCGATCACAGATACGCAGTATTTT. Translating gives CASSLRGSGAAITDTQYF. V gene TRBV11-2 combines with J gene TRBJ2-3, with TRBD2 matching 8 bases. Germline values: CDR1 SGHAT, CDR2 FQNNGV. The CDR3 runs 18 residues. V was clipped by 2 bases and J by 2 bases; unmatched bases: 12.

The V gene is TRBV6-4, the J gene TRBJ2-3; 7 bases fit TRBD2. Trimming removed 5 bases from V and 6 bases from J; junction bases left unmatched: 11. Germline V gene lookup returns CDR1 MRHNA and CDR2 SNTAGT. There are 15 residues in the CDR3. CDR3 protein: CASSLSGTPYDTQYF. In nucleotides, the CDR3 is TGTGCCAGCAGTTTAAGCGGGACCCCGTACGATACGCAGTATTTT.

The CDR3 region is CASAPTYNEQFF. The CDR3 DNA reads as TGCGCCAGCGCCCCCACCTACAATGAGCAGTTCTTC. The chain joins TRBV5-1 to TRBJ2-1; no clear D gene. CDR1 is SGHRS, CDR2 YFSETQ, per germline. Between the trimmed V and J ends, which lost 7 bases and 2 bases, there was a span of 7 bases. This CDR3 spans 12 amino acids.

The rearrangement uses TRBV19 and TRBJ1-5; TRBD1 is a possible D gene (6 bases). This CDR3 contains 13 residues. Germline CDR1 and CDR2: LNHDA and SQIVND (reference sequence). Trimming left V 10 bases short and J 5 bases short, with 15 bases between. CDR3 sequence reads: CATTGQQYQPQHF. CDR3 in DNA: TGTGCCACCACTGGACAGCAGTATCAGCCCCAGCATTTT.

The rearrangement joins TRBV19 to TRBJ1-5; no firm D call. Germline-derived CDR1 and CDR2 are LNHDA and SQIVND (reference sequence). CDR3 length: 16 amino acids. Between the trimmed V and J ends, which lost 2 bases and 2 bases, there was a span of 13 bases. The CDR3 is CASSISRIRGNQPQHF. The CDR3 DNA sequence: TGTGCCAGTAGTATAAGCCGTATCAGAGGCAATCAGCCCCAGCATTTT.

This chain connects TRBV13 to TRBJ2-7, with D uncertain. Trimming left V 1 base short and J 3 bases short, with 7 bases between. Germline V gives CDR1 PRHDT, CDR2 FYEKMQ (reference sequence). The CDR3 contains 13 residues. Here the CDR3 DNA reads TGTGCCAGCAGCTTAGCCCTCGTCTACGAGCAGTACTTC. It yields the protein CASSLALVYEQYF.

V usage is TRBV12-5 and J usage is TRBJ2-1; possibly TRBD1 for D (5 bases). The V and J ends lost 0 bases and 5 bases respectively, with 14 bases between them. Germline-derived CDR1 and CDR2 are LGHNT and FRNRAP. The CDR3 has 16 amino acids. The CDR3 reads CASGLVLAPGNNEQFF. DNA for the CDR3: TGTGCTAGTGGTTTGGTCCTGGCCCCAGGGAACAATGAGCAGTTCTTC.

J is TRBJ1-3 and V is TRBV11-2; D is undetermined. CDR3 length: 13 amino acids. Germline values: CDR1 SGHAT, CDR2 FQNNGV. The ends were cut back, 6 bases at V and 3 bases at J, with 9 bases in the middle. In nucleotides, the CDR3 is TGTGCCAGCAGTCGAATCAGTGGAAACACCATATATTTT. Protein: CASSRISGNTIYF. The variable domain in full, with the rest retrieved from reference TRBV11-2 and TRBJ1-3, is EAGVAQSPRYKIIEKRQSVAFWCNPISGHATLYWYQQILGQGPKLLIQFQNNGVVDDSQLPKDRFSAERLKGVDSTLKIQPAKLEDSAVYLCASSRISGNTIYFGEGSWLTVV.

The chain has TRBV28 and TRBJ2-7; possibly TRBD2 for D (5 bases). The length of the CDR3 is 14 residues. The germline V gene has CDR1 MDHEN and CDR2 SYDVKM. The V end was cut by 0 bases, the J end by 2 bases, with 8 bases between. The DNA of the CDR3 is TGTGCCAGCAGTTTATGGGCGGGCGCCTACGAGCAGTACTTC. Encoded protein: CASSLWAGAYEQYF.

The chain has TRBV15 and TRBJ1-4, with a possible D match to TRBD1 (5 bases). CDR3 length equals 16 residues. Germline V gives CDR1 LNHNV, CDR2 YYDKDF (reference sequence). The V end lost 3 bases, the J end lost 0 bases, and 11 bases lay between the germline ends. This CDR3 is CATSRGGSATNEKLFF. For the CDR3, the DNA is TGTGCCACCAGCAGGGGGGGGTCTGCAACTAATGAAAAACTGTTTTTT.

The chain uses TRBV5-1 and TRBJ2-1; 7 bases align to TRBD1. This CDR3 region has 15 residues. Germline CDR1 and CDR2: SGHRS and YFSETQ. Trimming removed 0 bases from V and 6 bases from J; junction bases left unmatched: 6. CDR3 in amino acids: CASSLGDRASNEQFF. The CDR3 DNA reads TGCGCCAGCAGCTTGGGTGACAGGGCCTCCAATGAGCAGTTCTTC.